This record concerns one TCR beta chain sequence. Sequencing used immunoSEQ multiplex PCR; TCRdb keeps in-frame clones, though not all of them. The table includes over 70,000 clones, around 94% detected once. The germline CDR1 and CDR2 sequences are MDHEN and SYDVKM. The V gene end was trimmed by 5 bases and the J gene end by 4 bases; junction bases not matched to a gene: 5. The CDR3 runs 15 residues. The source of the sample is a study of T cell changes during pregnancy in multiple sclerosis. This clonotype was obtained from a female donor with multiple sclerosis, enrolled in a pregnancy study. V usage is TRBV28 and J usage is TRBJ2-1; 10 bases align to TRBD2. Source: peripheral blood, taken in the third trimester of pregnancy. The CDR3 nucleotides are TGTGCCAGCAGTAGCGGACTAGCGGAATACAATGAGCAGTTCTTC. Translation gives CASSSGLAEYNEQFF.